Reported below is one T cell receptor (beta chain). This entry is derived from a study of CD8 T cells in Susac syndrome. Random hexamers were used to reverse transcribe an amount of about 0.45 to 1 ug RNA. TCRdb analysed the immunoSEQ multiplex PCR reads with MiXCR anew, one entry per CDR3 protein. The sample shows 45,000 to 60,000 distinct CDR3 sequences, 85% to 95% of them seen only once. The CDR3 totals 15 residues. Germline lookup yields CDR1 SGHNT and CDR2 YYREEE (reference sequence). The V gene end was trimmed by 4 bases and the J gene end by 1 base; junction bases not matched to a gene: 8. The TCR comes from a human donor with multiple sclerosis. Specimen: CD8+ T cells from PBMCs. This sequence joins TRBV5-4 and TRBJ2-7; 7 positions agree with TRBD1. CDR3 sequence (DNA): TGTGCCAGCAGCCCCCGGTCGGGACAGTCCTACGAGCAGTACTTC. Amino acids: CASSPRSGQSYEQYF.